This T cell receptor (beta chain) originates from a study of Ad26.COV2.S vaccination and SARS-CoV-2 variants. Study results and limitations: The TCR breadth and depth analyses may have produced an underestimate of total T cell responses.

As to this clone: Its specificity is not known.

Repertoires were generated with immunoSEQ multiplex PCR, while TCRdb's copy carries only in-frame clones and drops some. The profile shows roughly 300,000 clones, roughly 90% of them singletons. Described treatment: around 19 received Ad26.COV2.S at low or high dose, single or two shots; about 5 received placebo; per-sample allocation not given. Sampling was done on day 63 after the first vaccine or placebo injection. CDR3 length: 16 amino acids. The germline CDR1 and CDR2 sequences are SGHDT and YYEEEE. Unmatched junction bases numbered 9, after V lost 3 bases and J lost 6 bases. The rearrangement uses TRBV5-6 and TRBJ2-7; 13 bases are a match to TRBD2. The source of this sequence is a person aged 18 to 59 who received the Ad26.COV2.S COVID-19 vaccine or a placebo. This specimen was peripheral blood, taken in a trial of Ad26.COV2.S vaccine versus placebo. In DNA form, the CDR3 reads TGTGCCAGCAGCTCACCCCGGACTAGCGGGAGTGGCGAGCAGTACTTC. This codes for CASSSPRTSGSGEQYF. The entire variable domain, with the rest obtained from reference TRBV5-6 and TRBJ2-7, is as follows: DAGVTQSPTHLIKTRGQQVTLRCSPKSGHDTVSWYQQALGQGPQFIFQYYEEEERQRGNFPDRFSGHQFPNYSSELNVNALLLGDSALYLCASSSPRTSGSGEQYFGPGTRLTVT.